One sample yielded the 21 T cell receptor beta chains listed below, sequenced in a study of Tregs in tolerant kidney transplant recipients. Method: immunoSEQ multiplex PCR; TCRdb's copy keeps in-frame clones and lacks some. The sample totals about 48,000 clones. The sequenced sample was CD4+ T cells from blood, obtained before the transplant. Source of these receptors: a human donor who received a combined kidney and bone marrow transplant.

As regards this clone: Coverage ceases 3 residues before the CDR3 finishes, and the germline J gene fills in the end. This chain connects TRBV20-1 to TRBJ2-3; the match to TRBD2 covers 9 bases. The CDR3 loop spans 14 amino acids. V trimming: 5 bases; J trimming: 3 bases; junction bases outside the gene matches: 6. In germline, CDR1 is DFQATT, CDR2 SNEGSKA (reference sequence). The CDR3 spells CSAGVAGVTDTQYF. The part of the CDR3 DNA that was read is TGCAGTGCTGGAGTAGCGGGAGTAACAGATACG.

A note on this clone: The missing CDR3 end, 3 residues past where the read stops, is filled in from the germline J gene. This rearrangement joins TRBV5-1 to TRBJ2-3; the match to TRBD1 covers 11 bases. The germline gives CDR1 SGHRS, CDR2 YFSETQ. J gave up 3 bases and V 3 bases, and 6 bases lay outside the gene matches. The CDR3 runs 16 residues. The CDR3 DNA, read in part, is TGCGCCAGCAGCTCCGGGGACAGGGGGAATACAGATACG. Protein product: CASSSGDRGNTDT. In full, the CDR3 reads CASSSGDRGNTDTQYF.

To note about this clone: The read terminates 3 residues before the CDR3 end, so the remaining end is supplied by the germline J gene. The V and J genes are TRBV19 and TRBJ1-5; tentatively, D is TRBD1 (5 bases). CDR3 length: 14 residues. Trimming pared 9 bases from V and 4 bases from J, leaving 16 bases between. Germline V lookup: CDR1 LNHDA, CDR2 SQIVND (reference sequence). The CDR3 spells CASSLAGRNQPQHF. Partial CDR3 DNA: TGTGCCAGCTCCCTGGCAGGGCGAAATCAGCCC.

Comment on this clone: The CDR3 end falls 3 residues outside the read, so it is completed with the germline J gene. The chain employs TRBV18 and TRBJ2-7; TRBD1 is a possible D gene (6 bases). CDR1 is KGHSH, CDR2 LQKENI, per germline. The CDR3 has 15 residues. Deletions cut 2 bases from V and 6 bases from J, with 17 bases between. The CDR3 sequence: CASSPYRVFASEQYF. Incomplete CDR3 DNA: TGTGCCAGCTCACCATACAGGGTCTTTGCAAGCGAG.

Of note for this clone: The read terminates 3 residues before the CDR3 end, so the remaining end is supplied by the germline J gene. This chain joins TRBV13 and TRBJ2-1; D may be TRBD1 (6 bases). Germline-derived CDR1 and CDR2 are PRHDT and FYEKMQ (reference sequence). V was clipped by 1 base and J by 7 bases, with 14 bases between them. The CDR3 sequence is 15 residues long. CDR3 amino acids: CASSLEAGARNEQFF. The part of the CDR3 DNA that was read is TGTGCCAGCAGCTTAGAGGCAGGGGCTCGAAATGAG.

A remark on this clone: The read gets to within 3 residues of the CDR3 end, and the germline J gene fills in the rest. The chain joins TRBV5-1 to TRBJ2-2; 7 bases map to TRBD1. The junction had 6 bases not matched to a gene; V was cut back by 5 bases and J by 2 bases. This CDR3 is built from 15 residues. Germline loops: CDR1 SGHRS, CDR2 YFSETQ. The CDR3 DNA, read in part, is TGCGCCAGCAGGGGGACAGCCCTCAACACCGGGGAG. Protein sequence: CASRGTALNTGE. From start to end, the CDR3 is CASRGTALNTGELFF. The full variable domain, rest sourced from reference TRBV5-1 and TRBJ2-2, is KAGVTQTPRYLIKTRGQQVTLSCSPISGHRSVSWYQQTPGQGLQFLFEYFSETQRNKGNFPGRFSGRQFSNSRSEMNVSTLELGDSALYLCASRGTALNTGELFFGEGSRLTVL.

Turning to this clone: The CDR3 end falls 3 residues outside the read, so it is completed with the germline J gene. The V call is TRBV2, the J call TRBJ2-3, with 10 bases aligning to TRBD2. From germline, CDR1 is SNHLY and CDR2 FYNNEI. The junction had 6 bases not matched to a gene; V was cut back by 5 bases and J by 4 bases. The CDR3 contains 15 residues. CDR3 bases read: TGTGCCAGCAGTTTACTAGCGGGAATCGCAGATACG. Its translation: CASSLLAGIADT. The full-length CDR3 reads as CASSLLAGIADTQYF. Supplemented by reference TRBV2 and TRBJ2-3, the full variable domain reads EPEVTQTPSHQVTQMGQEVILRCVPISNHLYFYWYRQILGQKVEFLVSFYNNEISEKSEIFDDQFSVERPDGSNFTLKIRSTKLEDSAMYFCASSLLAGIADTQYFGPGTRLTVL.

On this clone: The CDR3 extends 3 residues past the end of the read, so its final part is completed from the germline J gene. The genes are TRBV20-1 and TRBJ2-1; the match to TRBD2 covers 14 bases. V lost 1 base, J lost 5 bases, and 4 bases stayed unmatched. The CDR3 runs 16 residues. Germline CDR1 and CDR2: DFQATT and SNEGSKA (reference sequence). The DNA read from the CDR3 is TGCAGTGCTAGAGGACTAGCGGGAGGGCTAAACAATGAG. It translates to CSARGLAGGLNNE. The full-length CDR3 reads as CSARGLAGGLNNEQFF.

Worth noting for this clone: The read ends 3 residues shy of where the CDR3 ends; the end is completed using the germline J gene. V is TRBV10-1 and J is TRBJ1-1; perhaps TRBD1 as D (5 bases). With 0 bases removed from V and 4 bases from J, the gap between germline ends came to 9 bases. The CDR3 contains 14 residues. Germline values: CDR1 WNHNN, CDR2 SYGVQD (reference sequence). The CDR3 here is CASSESGGGTEAFF. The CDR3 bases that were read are TGCGCCAGCAGTGAGTCCGGGGGTGGCACTGAA.

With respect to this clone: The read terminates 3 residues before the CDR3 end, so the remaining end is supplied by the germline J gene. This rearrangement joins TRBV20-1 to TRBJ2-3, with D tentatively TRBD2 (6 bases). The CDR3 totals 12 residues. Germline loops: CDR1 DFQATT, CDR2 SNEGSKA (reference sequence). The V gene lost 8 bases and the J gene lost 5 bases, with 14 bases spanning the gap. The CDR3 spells CSISGLGDTQYF. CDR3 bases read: TGCAGTATTAGCGGCTTAGGAGATACG.

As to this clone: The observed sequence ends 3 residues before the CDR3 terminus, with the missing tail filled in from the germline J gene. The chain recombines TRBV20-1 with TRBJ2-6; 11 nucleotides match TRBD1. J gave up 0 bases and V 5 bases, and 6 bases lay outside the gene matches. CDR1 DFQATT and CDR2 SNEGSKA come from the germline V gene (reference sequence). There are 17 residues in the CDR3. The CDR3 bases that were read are TGCAGTGCTGGCGGACAGGGGGCGTTCTCTGGGGCCAACGTC. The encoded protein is CSAGGQGAFSGANV. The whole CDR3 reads CSAGGQGAFSGANVLTF.

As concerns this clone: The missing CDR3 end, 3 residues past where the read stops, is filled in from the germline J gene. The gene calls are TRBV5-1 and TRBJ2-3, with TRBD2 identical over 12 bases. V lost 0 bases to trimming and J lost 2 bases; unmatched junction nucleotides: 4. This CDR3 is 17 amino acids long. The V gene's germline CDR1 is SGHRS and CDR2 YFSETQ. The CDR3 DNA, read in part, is TGCGCCAGCAGCTTGGGAGGACTAGCGGGACCCACAGATACG. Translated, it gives CASSLGGLAGPTDT. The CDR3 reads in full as CASSLGGLAGPTDTQYF. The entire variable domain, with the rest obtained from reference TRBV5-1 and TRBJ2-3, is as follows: KAGVTQTPRYLIKTRGQQVTLSCSPISGHRSVSWYQQTPGQGLQFLFEYFSETQRNKGNFPGRFSGRQFSNSRSEMNVSTLELGDSALYLCASSLGGLAGPTDTQYFGPGTRLTVL.

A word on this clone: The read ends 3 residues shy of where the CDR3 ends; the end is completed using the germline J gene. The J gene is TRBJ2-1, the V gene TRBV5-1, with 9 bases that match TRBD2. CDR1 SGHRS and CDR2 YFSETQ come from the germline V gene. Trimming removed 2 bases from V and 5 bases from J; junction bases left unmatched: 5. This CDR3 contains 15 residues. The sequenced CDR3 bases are TGCGCCAGCAGCTTATCTAGCGGGGCAAACAATGAG. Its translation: CASSLSSGANNE. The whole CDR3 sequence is CASSLSSGANNEQFF. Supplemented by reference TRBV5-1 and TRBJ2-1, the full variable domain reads KAGVTQTPRYLIKTRGQQVTLSCSPISGHRSVSWYQQTPGQGLQFLFEYFSETQRNKGNFPGRFSGRQFSNSRSEMNVSTLELGDSALYLCASSLSSGANNEQFFGPGTRLTVL.

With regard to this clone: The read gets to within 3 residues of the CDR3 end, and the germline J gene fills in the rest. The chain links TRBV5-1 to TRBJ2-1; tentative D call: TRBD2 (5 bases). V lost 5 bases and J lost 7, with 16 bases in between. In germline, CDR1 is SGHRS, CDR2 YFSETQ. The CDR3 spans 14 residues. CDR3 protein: CASSQAAASNEQFF. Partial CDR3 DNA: TGCGCCAGCAGTCAAGCAGCGGCGAGTAATGAG.

The CDR3 sequence is CASSPPGQGSGTDTQYF. CDR3 DNA (partial): TGTGCCAGCTCACCACCGGGACAGGGGTCGGGCACAGATACG. The V and J genes are TRBV18 and TRBJ2-3; the match to TRBD1 covers 10 bases. The read gets to within 3 residues of the CDR3 end, and the germline J gene fills in the rest. V shed 0 bases, J shed 1 base, and the junction held 4 bases outside the gene matches. Germline CDR1 is KGHSH and CDR2 is LQKENI. CDR3 length equals 17 residues.

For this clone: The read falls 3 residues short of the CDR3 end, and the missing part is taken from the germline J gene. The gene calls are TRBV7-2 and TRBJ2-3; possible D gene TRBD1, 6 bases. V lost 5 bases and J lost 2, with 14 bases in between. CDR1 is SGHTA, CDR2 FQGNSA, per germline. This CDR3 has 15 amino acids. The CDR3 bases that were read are TGTGCCAGCAGCCGGGACAAGGGGTACACAGATACG. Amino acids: CASSRDKGYTDT. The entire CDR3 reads CASSRDKGYTDTQYF. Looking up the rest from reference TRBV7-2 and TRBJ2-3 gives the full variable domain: GAGVSQSPSNKVTEKGKDVELRCDPISGHTALYWYRQSLGQGLEFLIYFQGNSAPDKSGLPSDRFSAERTGGSVSTLTIQRTQQEDSAVYLCASSRDKGYTDTQYFGPGTRLTVL.

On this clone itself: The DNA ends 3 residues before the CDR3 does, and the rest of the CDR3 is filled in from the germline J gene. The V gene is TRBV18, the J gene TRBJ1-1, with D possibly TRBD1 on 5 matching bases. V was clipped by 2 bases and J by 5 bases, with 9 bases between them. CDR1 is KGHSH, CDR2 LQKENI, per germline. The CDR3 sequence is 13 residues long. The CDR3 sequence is CASSPAGWTEAFF. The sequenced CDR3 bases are TGTGCCAGCTCACCAGCAGGGTGGACTGAA.

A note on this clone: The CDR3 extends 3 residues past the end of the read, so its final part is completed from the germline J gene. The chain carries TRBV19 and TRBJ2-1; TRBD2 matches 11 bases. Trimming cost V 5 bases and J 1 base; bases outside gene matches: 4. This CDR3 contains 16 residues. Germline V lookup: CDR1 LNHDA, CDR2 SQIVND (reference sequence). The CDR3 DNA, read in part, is TGTGCCAGTAGTGTGAGACTAGCGGGGTCCTACAATGAG. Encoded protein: CASSVRLAGSYNE. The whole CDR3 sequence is CASSVRLAGSYNEQFF.

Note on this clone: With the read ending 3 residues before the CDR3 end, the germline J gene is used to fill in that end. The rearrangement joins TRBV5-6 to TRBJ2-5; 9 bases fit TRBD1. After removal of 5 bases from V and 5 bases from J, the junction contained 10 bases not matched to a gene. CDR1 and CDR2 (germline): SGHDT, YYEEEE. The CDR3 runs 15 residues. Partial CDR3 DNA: TGTGCCAGCAGGCTGGGACAGGGAATTTCGGAGACC. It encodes CASRLGQGISET. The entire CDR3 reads CASRLGQGISETQYF.

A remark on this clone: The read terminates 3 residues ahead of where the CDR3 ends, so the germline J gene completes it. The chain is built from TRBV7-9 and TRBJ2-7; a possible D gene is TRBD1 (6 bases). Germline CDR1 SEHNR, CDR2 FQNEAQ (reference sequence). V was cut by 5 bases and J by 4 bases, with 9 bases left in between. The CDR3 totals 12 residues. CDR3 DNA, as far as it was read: TGTGCCAGCAGCACCGACAGGTACGAG. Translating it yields CASSTDRYE. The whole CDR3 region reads CASSTDRYEQYF.

The sequenced part of the CDR3 DNA is TGTGCCAGCAGTGAAGGGACCCTAGCGGGAGGGCAACAAGAGACC. Translating gives CASSEGTLAGGQQET. From start to end, the CDR3 is CASSEGTLAGGQQETQYF. V and J are TRBV2 and TRBJ2-5; 12 bases are shared with TRBD2. The read comes to an end 3 residues before the CDR3 does, leaving the germline J gene to fill in the end. Trimming took 1 base from V and 2 from J; bases not matched to a gene: 8. Germline CDR1 and CDR2: SNHLY and FYNNEI. This CDR3 has 18 amino acids. Complete variable domain (other parts from reference TRBV2 and TRBJ2-5): EPEVTQTPSHQVTQMGQEVILRCVPISNHLYFYWYRQILGQKVEFLVSFYNNEISEKSEIFDDQFSVERPDGSNFTLKIRSTKLEDSAMYFCASSEGTLAGGQQETQYFGPGTRLLVL.